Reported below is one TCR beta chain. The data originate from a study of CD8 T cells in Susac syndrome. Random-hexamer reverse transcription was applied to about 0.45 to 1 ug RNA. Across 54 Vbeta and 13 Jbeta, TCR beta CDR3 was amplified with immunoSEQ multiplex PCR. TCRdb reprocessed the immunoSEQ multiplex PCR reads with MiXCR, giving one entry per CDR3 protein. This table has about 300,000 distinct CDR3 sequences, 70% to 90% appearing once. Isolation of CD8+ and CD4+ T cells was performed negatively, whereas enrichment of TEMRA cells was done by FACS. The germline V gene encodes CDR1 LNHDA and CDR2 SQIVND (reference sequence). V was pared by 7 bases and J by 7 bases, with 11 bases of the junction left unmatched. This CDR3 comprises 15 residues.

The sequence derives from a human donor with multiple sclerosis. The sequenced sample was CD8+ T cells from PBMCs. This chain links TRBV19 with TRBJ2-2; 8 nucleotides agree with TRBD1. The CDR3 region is CASKETGDTVGELFF. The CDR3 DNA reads TGTGCCAGTAAGGAGACAGGGGATACGGTCGGGGAGCTGTTTTTT.